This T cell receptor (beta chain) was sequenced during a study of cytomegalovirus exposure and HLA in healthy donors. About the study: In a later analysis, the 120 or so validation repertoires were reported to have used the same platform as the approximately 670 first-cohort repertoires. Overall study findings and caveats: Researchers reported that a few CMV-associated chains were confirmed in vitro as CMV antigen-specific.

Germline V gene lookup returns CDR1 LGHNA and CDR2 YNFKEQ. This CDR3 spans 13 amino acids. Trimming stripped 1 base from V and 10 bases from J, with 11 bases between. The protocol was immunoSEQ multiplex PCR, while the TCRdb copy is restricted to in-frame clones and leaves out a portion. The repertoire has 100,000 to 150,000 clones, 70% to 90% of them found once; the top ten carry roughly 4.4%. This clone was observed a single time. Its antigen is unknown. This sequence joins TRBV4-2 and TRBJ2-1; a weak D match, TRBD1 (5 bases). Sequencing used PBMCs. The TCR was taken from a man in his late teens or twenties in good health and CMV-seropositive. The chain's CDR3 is CASSQVGEAEQFF. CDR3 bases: TGTGCCAGCAGCCAAGTAGGGGAAGCGGAGCAGTTCTTC.